The 19 T cell receptor beta chains below were found in one sample sequenced in a study of blood T cell repertoires in COVID-19 (dated by TCRdb to the early 2020s). Library generation was performed with the immunoSEQ multiplex PCR assay. What TCRdb holds here is the immuneACCESS table cut down to in-frame rearrangements. Part of the clones is not present; checked against another copy, under half of the missing clones reflect an unresolved V gene, and the others are unexplained. The sample includes 85,000 to 95,000 clones, with under 95% observed a single time. The ten largest clones take up about 3.9% of the sample. Source material: peripheral blood. The receptors were gathered from a woman aged 45-60 years in a cohort sampled during active COVID-19.

This clone came up once. The chain combines TRBV5-6 with TRBJ2-2; D call uncertain. The CDR3 is 16 residues long. V lost 0 bases to trimming and J lost 7 bases, with 16 bases between them. Germline V gives CDR1 SGHDT, CDR2 YYEEEE. The CDR3 nucleotides read TGTGCCAGCAGCTTGGTCAGTCCGCGAGCGATCGGGGAGCTGTTTTTT. Translation: CASSLVSPRAIGELFF.

As concerns this clone: The sample holds other DNA sequences that translate to the same CDR3. The chain combines TRBV5-1 with TRBJ1-4; D might be TRBD1 (5 bases). The V gene lost 2 bases and the J gene lost 8 bases, with 13 bases spanning the gap. This CDR3 comprises 14 residues. Looked up from germline, CDR1 is SGHRS and CDR2 is YFSETQ. Here the CDR3 reads CASSFGQGREKLFF. CDR3 DNA sequence: TGCGCCAGCAGCTTTGGTCAGGGTAGGGAAAAACTGTTTTTT.

The rearrangement uses TRBV29-1 and TRBJ1-2, with a possible D match to TRBD1 (6 bases). This CDR3 comprises 13 residues. Germline V gene sequence: CDR1 SQVTM, CDR2 ANQGSEA. V was shortened by 6 bases and J by 8 bases, with 19 bases between the two germline ends. This CDR3 reads CSVFLGQLGGYTF. The CDR3 DNA follows: TGCAGCGTATTCCTCGGACAGCTGGGGGGCTACACCTTC.

V gene TRBV28 combines with J gene TRBJ1-2, with D possibly TRBD1 on 5 matching bases. Germline V gives CDR1 MDHEN, CDR2 SYDVKM. Between the trimmed V and J ends, which lost 6 bases and 5 bases, there was a span of 13 bases. CDR3 length: 13 amino acids. The CDR3 sequence is CASSPRGGYGYTF. CDR3 sequence (DNA): TGTGCCAGCAGCCCAAGGGGAGGGTATGGCTACACCTTC.

The chain recombines TRBV6-2 or TRBV6-3 with TRBJ2-7; no clear D. CDR3 size: 13 residues. CDR1 and CDR2 (germline): MNHEY, SVGEGT. The V and J ends lost 2 bases and 7 bases respectively, with 12 bases between them. CDR3 amino acids: CASSYGLVGEQYF. The CDR3 DNA reads as TGTGCCAGCAGTTACGGCCTAGTCGGGGAGCAGTACTTC.

The rearrangement links TRBV5-1 to TRBJ1-1; perhaps TRBD1 as D (5 bases). CDR1 is SGHRS and CDR2 is YFSETQ in the germline V gene. The CDR3 covers 12 residues. Deletions cut 4 bases from V and 5 bases from J, with 9 bases between. The CDR3 region has the DNA TGCGCCAGCAGCCGGGGGGAAACTGAAGCTTTCTTT. Its translation is CASSRGETEAFF. The variable domain in full, with the rest retrieved from reference TRBV5-1 and TRBJ1-1, is KAGVTQTPRYLIKTRGQQVTLSCSPISGHRSVSWYQQTPGQGLQFLFEYFSETQRNKGNFPGRFSGRQFSNSRSEMNVSTLELGDSALYLCASSRGETEAFFGQGTRLTVV.

This chain links TRBV5-6 with TRBJ1-5, with D tentatively TRBD1 (5 bases). The ends were cut back, 4 bases at V and 4 bases at J, with 15 bases in the middle. Germline V gene data show CDR1 as SGHDT and CDR2 as YYEEEE. The CDR3 is made up of 15 amino acids. CDR3 region: CASSVRGGGNQPQHF. CDR3 sequence (DNA): TGTGCCAGCAGCGTCCGTGGGGGGGGGAATCAGCCCCAGCATTTT.

The chain has TRBV27 and TRBJ1-1; no clear D. Germline-derived CDR1 and CDR2 are MNHEY and SMNVEV (reference sequence). CDR3 length equals 13 residues. The V and J ends lost 3 bases and 0 bases respectively, with 5 bases between them. In DNA, the CDR3 is TGTGCCAGCAGTTTTTCTATGAACACTGAAGCTTTCTTT. Protein: CASSFSMNTEAFF.

The chain employs TRBV12-3 or TRBV12-4 and TRBJ2-5; D uncertain. This CDR3 spans 12 amino acids. V lost 5 bases to trimming and J lost 5 bases, with 9 bases between them. DNA for the CDR3: TGTGCCAGCAGTCCGACTGGGGAGACCCAGTACTTC. Amino acid sequence: CASSPTGETQYF.

In its sample, this clone was seen once. The chain has TRBV28 and TRBJ2-5; 7 bases are a match to TRBD1. The V and J ends lost 6 bases and 5 bases, in that order; junction bases with no gene match: 12. CDR1 is MDHEN and CDR2 is SYDVKM in the germline V gene. The CDR3 is 15 residues long. The CDR3 spells CASRNRGSPPETQYF. The CDR3 coding sequence is TGTGCCAGCAGGAACAGGGGCTCCCCGCCGGAGACCCAGTACTTC.

The chain joins TRBV5-4 to TRBJ2-1; 13 positions agree with TRBD2. The CDR3 totals 15 residues. Germline CDR1 is SGHNT and CDR2 is YYREEE (reference sequence). V dropped 4 bases and J dropped 6; count of bases not matched to a gene: 4. The CDR3 sequence: CASSRTSGSFNEQFF. In DNA form, the CDR3 reads TGTGCCAGCAGCCGGACTAGCGGGAGTTTCAATGAGCAGTTCTTC.

The V call is TRBV2, the J call TRBJ1-1; 9 bases agree with TRBD1. Germline V gives CDR1 SNHLY, CDR2 FYNNEI. J gave up 4 bases and V 4 bases, and 7 bases lay outside the gene matches. There are 15 residues in the CDR3. The CDR3 DNA reads as TGTGCCAGCAGTGTGGGGACAGGGCCGAGCACTGAAGCTTTCTTT. Translated, it gives CASSVGTGPSTEAFF. The full variable domain, completed using reference TRBV2 and TRBJ1-1, is EPEVTQTPSHQVTQMGQEVILRCVPISNHLYFYWYRQILGQKVEFLVSFYNNEISEKSEIFDDQFSVERPDGSNFTLKIRSTKLEDSAMYFCASSVGTGPSTEAFFGQGTRLTVV.

V is TRBV7-9 and J is TRBJ2-5; TRBD2 agrees at 7 bases. V gave up 0 bases and J gave up 5 bases; unmatched junction bases: 12. Germline V gene sequence: CDR1 SEHNR, CDR2 FQNEAQ (reference sequence). This CDR3 is 17 amino acids long. Written as DNA, the CDR3 is TGTGCCAGCAGCTTAGCGTACAAGCGGGGCGTCCCTGAGACCCAGTACTTC. It translates to CASSLAYKRGVPETQYF.

This chain links TRBV6-5 with TRBJ1-6; TRBD1 is a possible D gene (5 bases). CDR1 MNHEY and CDR2 SVGAGI come from the germline V gene. Trimming took off 2 bases at V and 6 bases at J, with 8 bases between the two ends. This CDR3 contains 14 residues. The CDR3 here is CASSYGGANSPLHF. CDR3 sequence (DNA): TGTGCCAGCAGTTACGGAGGGGCTAATTCACCCCTCCACTTT.

V and J are TRBV28 and TRBJ2-1; 10 bases map to TRBD2. This CDR3 contains 15 residues. Germline V gene lookup returns CDR1 MDHEN and CDR2 SYDVKM. J lost 8 bases, V lost 3 bases, and 7 bases had no gene match. In DNA, the CDR3 is TGTGCCAGCAGTTTGAGGGTAGCGGGAGGAGATGAGCAGTTCTTC. Protein product: CASSLRVAGGDEQFF.

The chain joins TRBV29-1 to TRBJ1-1, with D uncertain. The germline gives CDR1 SQVTM, CDR2 ANQGSEA. This CDR3 spans 14 amino acids. Trimming pared 1 base from V and 3 bases from J, leaving 12 bases between. The chain's CDR3 is CSVEGVRGDTEAFF. The DNA of the CDR3 is TGCAGCGTTGAAGGCGTACGTGGAGACACTGAAGCTTTCTTT.

The V and J genes are TRBV27 and TRBJ2-7; 7 nucleotides align to TRBD1. The CDR3 is 15 amino acids. The V and J ends lost 5 bases and 4 bases, in that order; junction bases with no gene match: 11. CDR1 is MNHEY and CDR2 is SMNVEV in the germline V gene (reference sequence). This CDR3 reads CASSIRTGSMYEQYF. CDR3 in DNA: TGTGCCAGCAGTATCAGGACAGGATCAATGTACGAGCAGTACTTC.

This chain connects TRBV7-8 to TRBJ1-1; D not certain. The germline CDR1 and CDR2 sequences are SGHVS and FQNEAQ. This CDR3 comprises 15 residues. The V end was cut by 1 base, the J end by 0 bases, with 9 bases between. This chain's CDR3 is CASSLGGILNTEAFF. DNA for the CDR3: TGTGCCAGCAGCTTAGGCGGGATTCTGAACACTGAAGCTTTCTTT.

This chain connects TRBV12-3 or TRBV12-4 to TRBJ1-1; no firm D call. The CDR3 is 13 amino acids. Trimming took off 2 bases at V and 7 bases at J, with 11 bases between the two ends. The DNA of the CDR3 is TGTGCCAGCAGTTTAAGCGCGACCCTTGAAGCTTTCTTT. It specifies CASSLSATLEAFF.